The 29 T cell receptor beta chains below were found in one sample sequenced in a study of T-cell reconstitution after alpha-beta-depleted transplantation in children. A library of TCRbeta sequences, prepared with unique molecular identifiers, was generated. TCRdb passed the PCR reads through MiXCR, listing each CDR3 protein once. The repertoire holds about 110,000 distinct CDR3 sequences, with 10% to 13% as singletons. The material was PBMCs, obtained before TCRalphabeta/CD19-depleted stem cell transplant. The receptor set was obtained from a boy between 2 and 10 years old with acute lymphoblastic leukemia, due to receive a stem cell transplant.

This clonotype has at least ten counts. An end of the junction does not agree with germline; a read error may underlie this. This sequence joins TRBV7-7 and TRBJ2-1; 11 bases fit TRBD2. From germline, CDR1 is SSHAT and CDR2 FNYEAQ (reference sequence). This CDR3 comprises 19 residues. CDR3 DNA sequence: TGTGCTAGCAGCCCAGCGAGTAGCGGGAGGGCCGGGGTCCCCAATGAGCAGTTCTTC. It translates to CASSPASSGRAGVPNEQFF.

This clonotype was found a few times. The V gene is TRBV3-1, the J gene TRBJ2-1, with TRBD2 matching 11 bases. The V and J ends lost 4 bases and 3 bases, in that order; junction bases with no gene match: 8. CDR1 LGHDT and CDR2 YNNKEL come from the germline V gene (reference sequence). CDR3 size: 17 residues. CDR3: CASSPRTSGSYYNEQFF. The CDR3 DNA reads TGTGCCAGCAGCCCTCGGACTAGCGGGTCCTACTACAATGAGCAGTTCTTC.

There are many counts of this clonotype. This chain joins TRBV2 and TRBJ2-1; the match to TRBD2 covers 9 bases. Germline lookup yields CDR1 SNHLY and CDR2 FYNNEI. The CDR3 totals 16 residues. J gave up 4 bases and V 7 bases, and 11 bases lay outside the gene matches. The CDR3 nucleotides are TGTGCCAGCACGGGTACTAGCGGGCCCTCTTACAATGAGCAGTTCTTC. This sequence encodes CASTGTSGPSYNEQFF. The complete variable domain, with remaining parts taken from reference TRBV2 and TRBJ2-1, reads EPEVTQTPSHQVTQMGQEVILRCVPISNHLYFYWYRQILGQKVEFLVSFYNNEISEKSEIFDDQFSVERPDGSNFTLKIRSTKLEDSAMYFCASTGTSGPSYNEQFFGPGTRLTVL.

The V gene is TRBV6-1, the J gene TRBJ2-5; D gene uncertain. Germline V gene data show CDR1 as MNHNS and CDR2 as SASEGT. This CDR3 spans 16 amino acids. The V end was cut by 6 bases, the J end by 2 bases, with 19 bases between. CDR3 nucleotides: TGTGCCAGCAGCCCCGCCGCGATATTAATACAAGAGACCCAGTACTTC. It translates to CASSPAAILIQETQYF.

This clonotype has ten or more counts. This rearrangement joins TRBV5-1 to TRBJ2-2, with 8 positions matching TRBD1. Germline loops: CDR1 SGHRS, CDR2 YFSETQ. J lost 4 bases, V lost 4 bases, and 9 bases had no gene match. The CDR3 is 16 residues long. The CDR3 loop reads CASSQRTGPATGELFF. The CDR3 DNA reads as TGCGCCAGCAGCCAACGGACAGGGCCGGCCACCGGGGAGCTGTTTTTT.

This chain links TRBV4-1 with TRBJ1-5; TRBD1 aligns across 9 bases. Per the germline V gene, CDR1 is MGHRA and CDR2 is YSYEKL. This CDR3 is 19 amino acids long. The V and J ends lost 0 bases and 5 bases, in that order; junction bases with no gene match: 14. DNA of the CDR3: TGCGCCAGCAGCCAAGATCCGGACAGGGGAACGTTCGGTCATCAGCCCCAGCATTTT. Encoded protein: CASSQDPDRGTFGHQPQHF.

The rearrangement joins TRBV5-1 to TRBJ2-3; a weak D match, TRBD2 (6 bases). Trimming took 1 base from V and 1 from J, leaving 13 bases between them. Per germline, CDR1 SGHRS and CDR2 YFSETQ. The CDR3 consists of 16 residues. The CDR3 sequence: CASSLLASARTDTQYF. CDR3 bases: TGCGCCAGCAGCTTGCTGGCTAGCGCTCGCACAGATACGCAGTATTTT. The full variable domain, with the rest looked up from reference TRBV5-1 and TRBJ2-3, is KAGVTQTPRYLIKTRGQQVTLSCSPISGHRSVSWYQQTPGQGLQFLFEYFSETQRNKGNFPGRFSGRQFSNSRSEMNVSTLELGDSALYLCASSLLASARTDTQYFGPGTRLTVL.

This clonotype was seen repeatedly, ten times or more. The V gene is TRBV12-3 or TRBV12-4, the J gene TRBJ2-1; 7 bases align to TRBD2. This CDR3 has 16 amino acids. V was pared by 2 bases and J by 3 bases, with 7 bases of the junction left unmatched. The CDR3 coding sequence is TGTGCCAGCAGTTTAAGTCTAGCGGAGGTCTACAATGAGCAGTTCTTC. Amino acids: CASSLSLAEVYNEQFF.

This clonotype was picked up many times. The chain links TRBV11-2 to TRBJ2-1; 7 bases map to TRBD2. This CDR3 contains 15 residues. Trimming removed 2 bases from V and 1 base from J; junction bases left unmatched: 2. Germline assignment: CDR1 SGHAT and CDR2 FQNNGV. The CDR3: CASSLSGLSYNEQFF. As DNA, the CDR3 is TGTGCCAGCAGCTTATCGGGACTATCCTACAATGAGCAGTTCTTC.

The V call is TRBV9, the J call TRBJ2-2; D gene uncertain. V was pared by 0 bases and J by 8 bases, with 8 bases between. Germline loops: CDR1 SGDLS, CDR2 YYNGEE. This CDR3 is built from 13 residues. In DNA, the CDR3 is TGTGCCAGCAGCGTAGCTACGAAGGGGGAGCTGTTTTTT. Translated, it gives CASSVATKGELFF.

This clonotype was detected many times. The CDR3 sequence: CASSLTSGTYNEQFF. The DNA of the CDR3 is TGTGCCAGCAGCCTTACTAGCGGGACCTACAATGAGCAGTTCTTC. The rearrangement joins TRBV12-3 or TRBV12-4 to TRBJ2-1, with 10 nucleotides matching TRBD2. V was clipped by 6 bases and J by 2 bases; unmatched bases: 4. The CDR3 length is 15 residues.

The table lists this clonotype with a few counts. V gene TRBV5-5 combines with J gene TRBJ2-7, with D uncertain. With 1 base removed from V and 3 bases from J, the gap between germline ends came to 11 bases. From germline, CDR1 is SGHKS and CDR2 YYEKEE (reference sequence). CDR3 length equals 14 residues. CDR3 DNA sequence: TGTGCCAGCAGCTTGTACACCTACGTCTACGAGCAGTACTTC. Protein product: CASSLYTYVYEQYF.

The chain has TRBV5-6 and TRBJ2-1; D is possibly TRBD1 or TRBD2 (5 bases each). The CDR3 has 13 residues. Trimming stripped 4 bases from V and 10 bases from J, with 15 bases between. CDR1 is SGHDT, CDR2 YYEEEE, per germline. CDR3: CASSPSGAKEQFF. The DNA for the CDR3 is TGTGCCAGCAGCCCTTCCGGGGCAAAGGAGCAGTTCTTC.

This clonotype was detected only a few times. The rearrangement links TRBV18 to TRBJ2-3; 10 positions match TRBD2. The V segment lost 3 bases and the J segment 3 bases; nucleotides outside the gene matches: 3. Germline V lookup: CDR1 KGHSH, CDR2 LQKENI. The length of the CDR3 is 15 residues. DNA of the CDR3: TGTGCCAGCTCACCCCTAGCGGGAGCGACAGATACGCAGTATTTT. This sequence encodes CASSPLAGATDTQYF.

This clonotype was counted many times. This chain connects TRBV27 to TRBJ2-6; 8 nucleotides align to TRBD1. Germline-derived CDR1 and CDR2 are MNHEY and SMNVEV (reference sequence). The V segment lost 3 bases and the J segment 3 bases; nucleotides outside the gene matches: 4. CDR3 length: 16 amino acids. The CDR3 here is CASSLQGAGGANVLTF. The CDR3 DNA reads TGTGCCAGCAGTTTGCAGGGGGCAGGTGGGGCCAACGTCCTGACTTTC.

The gene calls are TRBV12-3 or TRBV12-4 and TRBJ1-2, with D possibly being TRBD1 (5 bases). V was pared by 2 bases and J by 8 bases, with 12 bases between. CDR3 length equals 13 residues. DNA for the CDR3: TGTGCCAGCAGTTTACTCCCCAGGGTGGGCTACACCTTC. Translating it yields CASSLLPRVGYTF.

The V gene is TRBV20-1, the J gene TRBJ2-5; the D gene is possibly TRBD2 (5 bases). This CDR3 is 12 amino acids long. V was cut by 1 base and J by 3 bases, with 6 bases left in between. Germline V gene lookup returns CDR1 DFQATT and CDR2 SNEGSKA (reference sequence). The CDR3 bases are TGCAGTGCTAGAGCGGGAAAAGAGACCCAGTACTTC. Its protein product is CSARAGKETQYF.

CDR3 region: CASSLGQAANQPQHF. The CDR3 DNA sequence: TGCGCCAGCAGCTTGGGGCAGGCTGCAAATCAGCCCCAGCATTTT. This chain links TRBV5-1 with TRBJ1-5; D is unclear. The CDR3 is made up of 15 amino acids. Looked up from germline, CDR1 is SGHRS and CDR2 is YFSETQ. The V and J ends lost 0 bases and 4 bases respectively, with 11 bases between them.

Ten or more counts support this clonotype. This chain connects TRBV20-1 to TRBJ2-7; D is uncertain. The CDR3 length is 16 residues. Germline V lookup: CDR1 DFQATT, CDR2 SNEGSKA (reference sequence). The V gene lost 6 bases and the J gene lost 0 bases, with 21 bases spanning the gap. CDR3 protein: CSASPIAFVPSYEQYF. In nucleotides, the CDR3 is TGCAGTGCCAGCCCTATCGCATTTGTTCCCTCCTACGAGCAGTACTTC.

This clonotype was counted many times. The genes are TRBV7-8 and TRBJ2-3; TRBD2 matches at 13 bases. With V trimmed by 5 bases and J by 4 bases, 3 bases remained unmatched. The germline V gene encodes CDR1 SGHVS and CDR2 FQNEAQ. This CDR3 is built from 15 residues. The CDR3 coding sequence is TGTGCCAGCAGCGTACTAGCGGGAGGGCCAGATACGCAGTATTTT. Translated, it gives CASSVLAGGPDTQYF. Filled out from reference TRBV7-8 and TRBJ2-3, the complete variable domain reads GAGVSQSPRYKVAKRGQDVALRCDPISGHVSLFWYQQALGQGPEFLTYFQNEAQLDKSGLPSDRFFAERPEGSVSTLKIQRTQQEDSAVYLCASSVLAGGPDTQYFGPGTRLTVL.

This clonotype was seen at least ten times. The CDR3: CASSLRGPTYEQYF. DNA of the CDR3: TGTGCCAGCAGCTTACGTGGACCTACGTACGAGCAGTACTTC. This rearrangement joins TRBV7-8 to TRBJ2-7; D unresolved. The CDR3 consists of 14 residues. Germline V gene sequence: CDR1 SGHVS, CDR2 FQNEAQ. Deletions cut 2 bases from V and 4 bases from J, with 12 bases between.

This clonotype has at least ten counts. The chain couples TRBV5-5 to TRBJ2-6; D might be TRBD2 (5 bases). The CDR3 loop spans 15 amino acids. The germline gives CDR1 SGHKS, CDR2 YYEKEE (reference sequence). V was pared by 0 bases and J by 4 bases, with 8 bases between. CDR3 sequence (DNA): TGTGCCAGCAGCTTGGTGGGGAGAGGGGCCAACGTCCTGACTTTC. It codes for CASSLVGRGANVLTF.

This clonotype was recorded many times. J is TRBJ2-3 and V is TRBV5-5; D gene unclear. The germline V and J ends were trimmed by 4 bases and 2 bases, with 8 bases remaining between them. Germline CDR1 is SGHKS and CDR2 is YYEKEE (reference sequence). This CDR3 has 13 amino acids. The CDR3 DNA follows: TGTGCCAGCAGCATGGGTCCCACAGATACGCAGTATTTT. As protein: CASSMGPTDTQYF.

About this clonotype itself: Since the CDR3 does not end with the conserved phenylalanine or tryptophan, this likely comes from a read error. V gene TRBV11-1 combines with J gene TRBJ2-7; TRBD2 aligns across 8 bases. V trimming: 5 bases; J trimming: 9 bases; junction bases outside the gene matches: 6. Per germline, CDR1 SGHAT and CDR2 FQDESV (reference sequence). CDR3 size: 12 residues. CDR3 loop: CASSPEAGGQYY. The CDR3 nucleotides read TGTGCCAGCAGCCCCGAGGCGGGGGGGCAGTACTAC.

The rearrangement links TRBV3-1 to TRBJ2-7, with 11 bases fitting TRBD2. Trimming removed 2 bases from V and 2 bases from J; junction bases left unmatched: 2. CDR1 is LGHDT, CDR2 YNNKEL, per germline (reference sequence). This CDR3 has 15 residues. The DNA of the CDR3 is TGTGCCAGCAGCCAAACTAGCGGGAGTCCCTACGAGCAGTACTTC. Residues: CASSQTSGSPYEQYF.

This clonotype was detected many times. This sequence joins TRBV12-3 or TRBV12-4 and TRBJ2-1; TRBD2 agrees at 9 bases. The CDR3 contains 15 residues. The J segment lost 2 bases and the V segment lost 6 bases, leaving 5 bases of the junction unmatched. The CDR3 DNA reads as TGTGCCAGCAGCCCCCCTAGCGGGGCCTACAATGAGCAGTTCTTC. Translating gives CASSPPSGAYNEQFF.

This clonotype appeared a few times. The chain employs TRBV7-9 and TRBJ2-3; D is unresolved. The CDR3 is made up of 11 amino acids. Germline loops: CDR1 SEHNR, CDR2 FQNEAQ (reference sequence). Trimming took 5 bases from V and 4 from J, leaving 4 bases between them. The CDR3 spells CASSVPDTQYF. In DNA form, the CDR3 reads TGTGCCAGCAGCGTTCCAGATACGCAGTATTTT.

The table lists this clonotype with a few counts. The chain is built from TRBV5-1 and TRBJ1-1; 9 bases are a match to TRBD1. This CDR3 comprises 16 residues. Looked up from germline, CDR1 is SGHRS and CDR2 is YFSETQ. V dropped 1 base and J dropped 4; count of bases not matched to a gene: 8. The CDR3 DNA reads TGCGCCAGCAGCTTGAACAGGGGGCTGAAGGGCACTGAAGCTTTCTTT. This codes for CASSLNRGLKGTEAFF.

The V and J genes are TRBV3-1 and TRBJ2-3; 8 bases are a match to TRBD2. CDR3 length: 17 amino acids. Germline lookup yields CDR1 LGHDT and CDR2 YNNKEL (reference sequence). Trimming cost V 11 bases and J 0 bases; bases outside gene matches: 16. This CDR3 is CASSQEREGRSTDTQYF. CDR3 DNA: TGTGCCTCCAGCCAAGAACGGGAGGGCCGGAGCACAGATACGCAGTATTTT.